A selection of T cell receptor beta chains follows, all from one sample in a study of OX40 agonist ivuxolimab in advanced cancers. Sequencing was performed with immunoSEQ multiplex PCR; in TCRdb, only in-frame clones are kept and a portion is missing. The table shows under 95,000 clones, with roughly nine tenths occurring only once. Sequenced here: CD4+ or CD8+ T cells sorted from blood, sampled in a trial of the OX40 agonist ivuxolimab. The receptors come from an adult with an advanced solid tumor such as melanoma, head and neck, liver or kidney cancer. The CDR3 runs from the conserved cysteine through the conserved F or W. A D gene is named only where the DNA matches it firmly. The size of a clone is reported for some rows only, either as once, few or many, or as a class for expanded clones.

d_gene	abundance	j_gene	v_gene	CDR3aa	CDR3nt
TRBD1	-	TRBJ2-2	TRBV10-3	CAITPGQGAGELFF	TGTGCCATCACCCCGGGACAGGGGGCCGGGGAGCTGTTTTTT
-	-	TRBJ1-6	TRBV7-9	CASSPEVAPLHF	TGTGCCAGCAGCCCAGAAGTGGCACCCCTCCACTTT
TRBD2	-	TRBJ2-7	TRBV19	CASTELAGVYEQYF	TGTGCCAGTACCGAATTAGCGGGAGTCTACGAGCAGTACTTC
TRBD1	-	TRBJ1-5	TRBV28	CASSSLDRGRRQPQHF	TGTGCCAGCAGTTCCCTGGACAGGGGGCGCCGTCAGCCCCAGCATTTT
-	-	TRBJ1-2	TRBV5-1	CASSLGGSSGGYTF	TGCGCCAGCAGCCTTGGGGGCTCCTCGGGGGGCTACACCTTC
-	-	TRBJ1-2	TRBV7-3	CASSTPSGRGTTNYGYTF	TGTGCCAGCAGCACCCCCTCTGGCAGGGGAACTACTAACTATGGCTACACCTTC
-	-	TRBJ1-1	TRBV5-4	CASSQGQGIEAFF	TGTGCCAGCAGCCAGGGGCAGGGAATTGAAGCTTTCTTT
-	-	TRBJ1-5	TRBV18	CASSPIFAVPQPQHF	TGTGCCAGCTCACCAATATTCGCAGTGCCTCAGCCCCAGCATTTT
-	-	TRBJ2-2	TRBV6-6	CASSTDRNTGELFF	TGTGCCAGCAGTACCGACAGGAACACCGGGGAGCTGTTTTTT
-	-	TRBJ2-4	TRBV19	CASSIDGWGVSKNIQYF	TGTGCCAGTAGTATAGATGGGTGGGGGGTCTCCAAAAACATTCAGTACTTC
-	-	TRBJ2-7	TRBV27	CASRPGNSYEQYF	TGTGCCAGCAGGCCCGGTAACTCCTACGAGCAGTACTTC
TRBD1	-	TRBJ1-6	TRBV5-1	CASSLDRGSPLHF	TGCGCCAGCAGCTTAGACAGGGGTTCACCCCTCCACTTT
-	-	TRBJ1-5	TRBV7-2	CASSSNSLGNQPQHF	TGTGCCAGCAGCTCAAATTCGTTGGGGAATCAGCCCCAGCATTTT
-	few	TRBJ2-6	TRBV7-2	CASSFTGTPNSGANVLTF	TGTGCCAGCAGCTTCACCGGGACGCCGAACTCTGGGGCCAACGTCCTGACTTTC
-	-	TRBJ2-7	TRBV5-1	CASSSQDYEQYF	TGCGCCAGCAGCTCACAGGACTACGAGCAGTACTTC
TRBD1	-	TRBJ2-7	TRBV7-3	CASSRTGGPDEQYF	TGTGCCAGCAGCCGGACAGGGGGTCCAGACGAGCAGTACTTC
-	-	TRBJ1-1	TRBV18	CASSPPTGYNTEAFF	TGTGCCAGCTCACCGCCGACAGGCTATAACACTGAAGCTTTCTTT
-	-	TRBJ2-2	TRBV15	CATSKRSMTAGELFF	TGTGCCACCAGCAAACGGTCTATGACCGCCGGGGAGCTGTTTTTT